What follows are 2 T cell receptor beta chains derived from one specimen sequenced in a study of PD-L1 blockade in urothelial cancer. Some clones are missing from TCRdb's copy, which holds only in-frame ones; the method was immunoSEQ multiplex PCR. The table lists 75,000 to 95,000 clones, 90% of them singletons. Source: PBMCs, taken around atezolizumab (anti-PD-L1) treatment. The receptors come from a man between 60 and 75 years old with urothelial cancer.

CDR3 nucleotide sequence: TGTGCCTGGAGTGTAAAGGGAGGAGGTGAAAAACTGTTTTTT. Translation: CAWSVKGGGEKLFF. This chain uses TRBV30 with TRBJ1-4, with D hard to call. This CDR3 comprises 14 residues. Germline V gives CDR1 GTSNPN, CDR2 SVGIG (reference sequence). The V gene lost 0 bases and the J gene lost 7 bases, with 12 bases spanning the gap.

A single count supports this clone. This sequence joins TRBV6-1 and TRBJ2-7; 10 positions match TRBD2. Germline V gene data show CDR1 as MNHNS and CDR2 as SASEGT. CDR3 length: 13 residues. V gave up 7 bases and J gave up 7 bases; unmatched junction bases: 7. CDR3 region: CASKASGGGEQYF. The CDR3 DNA reads as TGTGCCAGCAAGGCTAGCGGGGGAGGAGAGCAGTACTTC.